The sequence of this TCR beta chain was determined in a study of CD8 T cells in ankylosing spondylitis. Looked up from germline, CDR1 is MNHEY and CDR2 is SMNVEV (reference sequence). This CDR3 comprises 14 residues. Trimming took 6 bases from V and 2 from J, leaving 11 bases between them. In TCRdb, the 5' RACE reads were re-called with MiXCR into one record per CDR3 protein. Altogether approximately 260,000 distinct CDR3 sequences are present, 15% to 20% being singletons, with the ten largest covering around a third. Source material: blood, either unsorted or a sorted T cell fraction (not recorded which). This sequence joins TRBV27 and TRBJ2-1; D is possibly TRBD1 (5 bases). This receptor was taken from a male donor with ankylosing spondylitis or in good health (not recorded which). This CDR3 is CASSIRTTYNEQFF. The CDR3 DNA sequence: TGTGCCAGCAGCATAAGGACAACCTACAATGAGCAGTTCTTC.